These 6 T cell receptor beta chains were all obtained from the same sample, sequenced in a study of PD-L1 blockade in urothelial cancer. TCRdb's copy holds only in-frame clones and misses some; the assay was immunoSEQ multiplex PCR. The sample carries 120,000 or so clones, approximately 85% recorded once. Described time point: peripheral blood 6 weeks after treatment start. The specimen was PBMCs, collected around atezolizumab (anti-PD-L1) treatment. These receptor sequences come from a man aged 45-65 years with urothelial cancer.

This clone was detected once. The CDR3 DNA reads as TGTGCCTGCAGCTCACAGGGGAACACTGAAGCTTTCTTT. This sequence encodes CACSSQGNTEAFF. The genes are TRBV30 and TRBJ1-1, with a weak D call TRBD1 (6 bases). The germline V gene has CDR1 GTSNPN and CDR2 SVGIG (reference sequence). Between the trimmed V and J ends, which lost 6 bases and 1 base, there was a span of 12 bases. The CDR3 loop spans 13 amino acids. Supplemented by reference TRBV30 and TRBJ1-1, the full variable domain reads SQTIHQWPATLVQPVGSPLSLECTVEGTSNPNLYWYRQAAGRGLQLLFYSVGIGQISSEVPQNLSASRPQDRQFILSSKKLLLSDSGFYLCACSSQGNTEAFFGQGTRLTVV.

The J gene is TRBJ1-6, the V gene TRBV10-3; 7 bases match TRBD1. V shed 2 bases and J 2 bases; nucleotides not matched to a gene: 3. The germline gives CDR1 ENHRY, CDR2 SYGVKD. CDR3 length: 16 amino acids. The CDR3 is CAISERGGTYNSPLHF. In DNA form, the CDR3 reads TGTGCCATCAGTGAGAGAGGGGGCACCTATAATTCACCCCTCCACTTT.

The rearrangement links TRBV21-1 to TRBJ2-1; whether TRBD2, the table's D call, matches the DNA was not checked. TRBV21-1 is flagged as a pseudogene. The CDR3 loop spans 15 amino acids. The CDR3 spells CASSRVFGPYNEQFF. DNA of the CDR3: TGTGCCAGCAGCCGGGTCTTTGGTCCCTACAATGAGCAGTTCTTC.

The gene calls are TRBV9 and TRBJ2-5; 7 positions match TRBD2. This CDR3 is built from 15 residues. With 0 bases clipped from V and 4 bases from J, the junction kept 6 bases outside the gene matches. CDR1 is SGDLS, CDR2 YYNGEE, per germline. The CDR3 sequence is CASSVDLREAETQYF. For the CDR3, the DNA is TGTGCCAGCAGCGTAGATTTACGGGAGGCAGAGACCCAGTACTTC.

CDR3 DNA sequence: TGTGCCAGCAGTGAACGCCCGGGAGGGGAAGGAATAATCCCCGACGAAAAACTGTTTTTT. This encodes CASSERPGGEGIIPDEKLFF. The V and J genes are TRBV2 and TRBJ1-4; weak D call: TRBD1 (5 bases). This CDR3 has 20 amino acids. Germline CDR1 SNHLY, CDR2 FYNNEI. V lost 2 bases and J 8 bases, leaving 30 bases between the germline ends.

This rearrangement joins TRBV28 to TRBJ2-7, with 11 bases matching TRBD2. The J segment lost 4 bases and the V segment lost 1 base, leaving 6 bases of the junction unmatched. This CDR3 contains 16 residues. Germline V gene lookup returns CDR1 MDHEN and CDR2 SYDVKM. In DNA, the CDR3 is TGTGCCAGCAGTTTATCGGCTAGCGGGAGGCAGTACGAGCAGTACTTC. Its translation is CASSLSASGRQYEQYF.